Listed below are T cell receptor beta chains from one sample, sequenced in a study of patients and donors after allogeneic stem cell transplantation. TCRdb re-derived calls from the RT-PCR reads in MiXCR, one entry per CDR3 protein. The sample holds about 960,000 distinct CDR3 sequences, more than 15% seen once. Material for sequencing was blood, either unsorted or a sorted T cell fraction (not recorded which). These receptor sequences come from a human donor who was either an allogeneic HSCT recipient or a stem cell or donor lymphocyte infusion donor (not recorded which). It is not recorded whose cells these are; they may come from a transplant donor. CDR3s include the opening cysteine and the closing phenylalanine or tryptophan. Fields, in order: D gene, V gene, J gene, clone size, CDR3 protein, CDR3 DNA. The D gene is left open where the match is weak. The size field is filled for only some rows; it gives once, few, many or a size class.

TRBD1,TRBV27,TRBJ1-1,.,CASRTGALERAFF,TGTGCCAGCAGGACAGGGGCATTGGAGAGAGCTTTCTTT
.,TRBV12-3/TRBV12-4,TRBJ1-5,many,CASSFRAFLESNQPQHF,TGTGCCAGCAGTTTTCGGGCCTTCTTAGAGAGCAATCAGCCCCAGCATTTT
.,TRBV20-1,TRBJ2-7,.,CSARDSSFRGYEQYF,TGCAGTGCTAGAGATTCCTCTTTCCGGGGCTACGAGCAGTACTTC
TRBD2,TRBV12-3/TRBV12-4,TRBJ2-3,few,CASSLTGGMSDTQYF,TGTGCCAGCAGTCTAACGGGGGGGATGTCAGATACGCAGTATTTT
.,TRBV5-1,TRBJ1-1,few,CASSLVLRGPDTEAFF,TGCGCCAGCAGCTTGGTCCTACGGGGGCCCGACACTGAAGCTTTCTTT
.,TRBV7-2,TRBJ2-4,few,CASSLRWGTDKNIQYF,TGTGCCAGCAGCTTAAGGTGGGGGACGGATAAAAACATTCAGTACTTC
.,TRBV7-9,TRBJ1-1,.,CASSSNRGGQYTEAFF,TGTGCCAGCAGCTCCAATAGAGGGGGGCAGTACACTGAAGCTTTCTTT
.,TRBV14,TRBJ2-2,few,CASSQSPRGTGELFF,TGTGCCAGCAGCCAATCCCCACGGGGCACCGGGGAGCTGTTTTTT
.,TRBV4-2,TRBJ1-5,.,CASSQDGQAEIGDDQPQHF,TGTGCCAGCAGCCAAGATGGGCAGGCGGAGATCGGTGACGATCAGCCCCAGCATTTT
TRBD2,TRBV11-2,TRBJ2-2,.,CASSLAGTKDSGELFF,TGTGCCAGCAGCTTAGCCGGGACTAAGGATTCCGGGGAGCTGTTTTTT
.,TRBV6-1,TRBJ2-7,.,CASRWDASSYEQYF,TGTGCCAGCAGGTGGGACGCCAGCTCCTACGAGCAGTACTTC
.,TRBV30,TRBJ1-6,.,CAWSVRRGPADTLHF,TGTGCCTGGAGTGTAAGAAGAGGGCCAGCCGATACCCTCCACTTT
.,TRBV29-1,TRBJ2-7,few,CSALNYEQYF,TGCAGCGCCCTAAACTACGAGCAGTACTTC
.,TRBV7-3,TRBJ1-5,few,CASRIRQVLGLSNQPQHF,TGTGCCAGCAGGATCAGACAGGTTTTAGGGTTAAGCAATCAGCCCCAGCATTTT
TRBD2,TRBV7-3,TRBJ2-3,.,CASSPTSERADTQYF,TGTGCCAGCAGCCCGACTAGCGAGAGGGCAGATACGCAGTATTTT
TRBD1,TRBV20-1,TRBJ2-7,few,CSAARDRLRGQYF,TGCAGTGCTGCCCGGGACAGGCTACGAGGGCAGTACTTC
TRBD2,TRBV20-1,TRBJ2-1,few,CSATRPSTSANAGQFF,TGCAGTGCGACGAGACCTTCTACTAGCGCCAACGCTGGGCAGTTCTTC
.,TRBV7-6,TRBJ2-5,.,CASSYGQYQETQYF,TGTGCCAGCAGTTATGGACAGTACCAAGAGACCCAGTACTTC
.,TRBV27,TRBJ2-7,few,CASSFQNGEQYF,TGTGCCAGCAGTTTCCAAAATGGGGAGCAGTACTTC
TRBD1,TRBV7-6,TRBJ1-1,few,CASSDQGGRGAEAFF,TGTGCCAGCAGCGATCAAGGGGGCAGGGGCGCTGAAGCTTTCTTT
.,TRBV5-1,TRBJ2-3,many,CASSSDAHTQYF,TGCGCCAGCAGCAGTGACGCCCATACGCAGTATTTT
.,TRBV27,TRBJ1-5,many,CASSLGGDGNQPQHF,TGTGCCAGCAGTTTAGGAGGGGATGGCAATCAGCCCCAGCATTTT
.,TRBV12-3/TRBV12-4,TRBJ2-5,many,CASSPRHAYQETQYF,TGTGCCAGCAGTCCTCGGCACGCGTACCAAGAGACCCAGTACTTC
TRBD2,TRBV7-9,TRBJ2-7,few,CASSLGTSGRYYEQYF,TGTGCCAGCAGCTTAGGGACTAGCGGGAGGTACTACGAGCAGTACTTC
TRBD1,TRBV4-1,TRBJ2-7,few,CASSQVLGQLYEQYF,TGCGCCAGCAGCCAAGTTCTGGGACAGCTCTACGAGCAGTACTTC
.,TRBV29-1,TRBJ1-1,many,CSVNQRQANTEAFF,TGCAGCGTTAATCAGCGACAAGCGAACACTGAAGCTTTCTTT
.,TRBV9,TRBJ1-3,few,CASSVAYRESGNTIYF,TGTGCCAGCAGCGTAGCCTACAGGGAATCTGGAAACACCATATATTTT
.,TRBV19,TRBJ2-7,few,CASSSGDLGDEQYF,TGTGCCAGTAGTTCTGGGGATTTGGGTGACGAGCAGTACTTC
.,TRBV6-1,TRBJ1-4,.,CASRRQLLNEKLFF,TGTGCCAGCAGGCGACAGTTATTAAATGAAAAACTGTTTTTT
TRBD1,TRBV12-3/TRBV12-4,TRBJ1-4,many,CASSRGLREKLFF,TGTGCCAGCAGCAGGGGGCTTCGGGAAAAACTGTTTTTT
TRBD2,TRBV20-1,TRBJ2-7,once,CSARGSERGASYEQYF,TGCAGTGCTAGAGGATCCGAGCGGGGGGCCTCCTACGAGCAGTACTTC
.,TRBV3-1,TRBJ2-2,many,CASSLLTGELFF,TGTGCCAGCAGCCTACTCACCGGGGAGCTGTTTTTT
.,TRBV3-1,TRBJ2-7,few,CASSQDRLTAYEQYF,TGTGCCAGCAGCCAAGATAGATTAACGGCCTACGAGCAGTACTTC
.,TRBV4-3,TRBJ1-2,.,CASSQDAGYRGYTF,TGCGCCAGCAGCCAAGACGCAGGGTATCGAGGCTACACCTTC
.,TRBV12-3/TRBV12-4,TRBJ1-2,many,CASSYLDRTAQGYTF,TGTGCCAGCAGTTATCTGGATCGGACAGCGCAGGGCTACACCTTC